These 24 T cell receptor beta chains came from one sample sequenced in a study of T cells in Graves' hyperthyroidism and ophthalmopathy. Amplified TCR beta CDR3 regions came from RNA transcripts. The HTBI primer set was used in a first-round RT-PCR of the TCR CDR3. Each CDR3 protein gets one entry after TCRdb re-called the multiplex PCR reads with MiXCR. This table holds 500,000 to 650,000 distinct CDR3 sequences, about 14% found once. Sequencing used blood. The receptor source for this set is a woman aged 40 to 50 with Graves' hyperthyroidism.

The chain is built from TRBV9 and TRBJ2-1; 10 positions agree with TRBD2. CDR3 length: 14 amino acids. The V and J ends lost 3 bases and 6 bases, in that order; junction bases with no gene match: 3. Germline lookup yields CDR1 SGDLS and CDR2 YYNGEE. CDR3 in amino acids: CASSGLAGLNEQFF. CDR3 sequence (DNA): TGTGCCAGCAGCGGACTAGCGGGCCTCAATGAGCAGTTCTTC.

This sequence joins TRBV9 and TRBJ2-7, with D maybe TRBD1 (6 bases). The V gene's germline CDR1 is SGDLS and CDR2 YYNGEE. This CDR3 has 15 amino acids. The V end lost 4 bases, the J end lost 2 bases, and 16 bases lay between the germline ends. The CDR3 protein is CASSRVGHETYEQYF. The DNA for the CDR3 is TGTGCCAGCAGCCGAGTGGGACACGAGACCTACGAGCAGTACTTC.

This clonotype occurred many times. The gene calls are TRBV7-2 and TRBJ2-7, with D perhaps matching TRBD1 (5 bases). This CDR3 contains 14 residues. V was shortened by 2 bases and J by 2 bases, with 10 bases between the two germline ends. Looked up from germline, CDR1 is SGHTA and CDR2 is FQGNSA. CDR3 in DNA: TGTGCCAGCAGCTTATGGGGCAGTACCTACGAGCAGTACTTC. Protein sequence: CASSLWGSTYEQYF.

This clonotype was detected a few times. The chain uses TRBV28 and TRBJ1-4; weak D call: TRBD1 (6 bases). The CDR3 sequence is 15 residues long. From germline, CDR1 is MDHEN and CDR2 SYDVKM. V lost 4 bases, J lost 4 bases, and 13 bases lay in between. CDR3 in DNA: TGTGCCAGCAGTTCTACAGGGTCGGGTAATGAAAAACTGTTTTTT. Protein: CASSSTGSGNEKLFF.

This clonotype was recorded at least ten times. The chain links TRBV5-6 to TRBJ1-1; no clear D gene. The length of the CDR3 is 14 residues. V lost 4 bases and J 4 bases, leaving 14 bases between the germline ends. Germline loops: CDR1 SGHDT, CDR2 YYEEEE. CDR3 region: CASSPGPGSTEAFF. In nucleotides, the CDR3 is TGTGCCAGCAGCCCAGGCCCGGGGAGCACTGAAGCTTTCTTT.

The chain joins TRBV19 to TRBJ2-7, with D possibly matching TRBD2 (5 bases). The V gene lost 6 bases and the J gene lost 5 bases, with 8 bases spanning the gap. CDR1 and CDR2 (germline): LNHDA, SQIVND (reference sequence). This CDR3 has 11 residues. As DNA, the CDR3 is TGTGCCAGTAGCGGGGTGGACGAGCAGTACTTC. Protein product: CASSGVDEQYF.

The chain joins TRBV6-1 to TRBJ2-1; TRBD2 agrees at 10 bases. CDR1 and CDR2 from the germline V gene are MNHNS and SASEGT. The CDR3 runs 17 residues. V trimming: 2 bases; J trimming: 7 bases; junction bases outside the gene matches: 11. The CDR3 loop is CASSEPLLAGFQNEQFF. In nucleotides, the CDR3 is TGTGCCAGCAGTGAACCTCTACTAGCGGGGTTTCAGAATGAGCAGTTCTTC.

This clonotype was seen more than once but under ten times. The chain uses TRBV5-6 and TRBJ1-2, with 8 nucleotides matching TRBD1. CDR3 length equals 15 residues. CDR1 is SGHDT, CDR2 YYEEEE, per germline. The ends lost 5 bases at V and 4 bases at J; junction bases unmatched: 10. The CDR3 DNA is TGTGCCAGCAGTTTTCCCCAGGGGGCTGGCTATGGCTACACCTTC. Its translation: CASSFPQGAGYGYTF.

The rearrangement joins TRBV19 to TRBJ2-4, with D maybe TRBD1 (7 bases). The CDR3 has 13 residues. CDR1 is LNHDA, CDR2 SQIVND, per germline (reference sequence). The V and J ends lost 6 bases and 8 bases respectively, with 14 bases between them. The CDR3 bases are TGTGCCAGTAGGCGGGACAGAATAGACATTCAGTACTTC. This translates into CASRRDRIDIQYF.

The V gene is TRBV27, the J gene TRBJ2-1; TRBD1 matches at 7 bases. Trimming took 5 bases from V and 2 from J; bases not matched to a gene: 12. The CDR3 consists of 17 residues. CDR1 and CDR2 (germline): MNHEY, SMNVEV (reference sequence). CDR3 in DNA: TGTGCCAGCAGTGGGACAGAAGCGGAAAAGACCTACAATGAGCAGTTCTTC. It is translated as CASSGTEAEKTYNEQFF.

Many counts were recorded for this clonotype. The chain joins TRBV2 to TRBJ1-4; D ambiguous. This CDR3 has 14 amino acids. Germline CDR1 SNHLY, CDR2 FYNNEI. The V and J ends lost 8 bases and 0 bases respectively, with 10 bases between them. The chain's CDR3 is CASRLSATNEKLFF. The CDR3 DNA sequence: TGTGCCAGCCGTTTGAGTGCAACTAATGAAAAACTGTTTTTT.

This clonotype was observed many times. The CDR3 DNA is TGTGCCTGGAGGACGGTCTGGGGCTACACCTTC. Translation: CAWRTVWGYTF. The chain carries TRBV30 and TRBJ1-2; D uncertain. CDR3 length: 11 residues. V shed 3 bases and J shed 8 bases, with 10 bases lying between them. Germline CDR1 reads GTSNPN; CDR2 reads SVGIG (reference sequence).

The CDR3 is CASSLATSGSGFYEQYF. CDR3 nucleotides: TGCGCCAGCAGCTTGGCTACTAGCGGGAGTGGATTCTACGAGCAGTACTTC. The rearrangement joins TRBV5-1 to TRBJ2-7; 11 nucleotides match TRBD2. J gave up 3 bases and V 0 bases, and 8 bases lay outside the gene matches. The CDR3 contains 17 residues. Germline V lookup: CDR1 SGHRS, CDR2 YFSETQ. The complete variable domain, with remaining parts taken from reference TRBV5-1 and TRBJ2-7, reads KAGVTQTPRYLIKTRGQQVTLSCSPISGHRSVSWYQQTPGQGLQFLFEYFSETQRNKGNFPGRFSGRQFSNSRSEMNVSTLELGDSALYLCASSLATSGSGFYEQYFGPGTRLTVT.

As DNA, the CDR3 is TGTGCCAGCAGTGTCCGGATCTCAGATACGCAGTATTTT. It translates to CASSVRISDTQYF. The J gene is TRBJ2-3, the V gene TRBV2; D is unresolved. The germline CDR1 and CDR2 sequences are SNHLY and FYNNEI. The V gene lost 4 bases and the J gene lost 4 bases, with 9 bases spanning the gap. This CDR3 contains 13 residues.

This clonotype has a count of ten or more. The chain joins TRBV28 to TRBJ2-3; 10 nucleotides match TRBD2. The CDR3 has 15 amino acids. J gave up 0 bases and V 5 bases, and 2 bases lay outside the gene matches. Germline CDR1 reads MDHEN; CDR2 reads SYDVKM. The CDR3 is CASSKTSGSTDTQYF. The CDR3 DNA follows: TGTGCCAGCAGTAAGACTAGCGGGAGCACAGATACGCAGTATTTT. Drawing the rest from reference TRBV28 and TRBJ2-3, the complete variable domain is DVKVTQSSRYLVKRTGEKVFLECVQDMDHENMFWYRQDPGLGLRLIYFSYDVKMKEKGDIPEGYSVSREKKERFSLILESASTNQTSMYLCASSKTSGSTDTQYFGPGTRLTVL.

This clonotype occurred many times. This sequence joins TRBV5-1 and TRBJ2-3; D perhaps matches TRBD1 (7 bases). The CDR3 sequence is 14 residues long. V lost 2 bases and J 5 bases, leaving 12 bases between the germline ends. Germline CDR1 is SGHRS and CDR2 is YFSETQ. The CDR3 DNA reads TGCGCCAGCAGCTTCGGACAGGAGGGAGATACGCAGTATTTT. This codes for CASSFGQEGDTQYF.

In its sample, this clonotype was seen many times. V and J are TRBV27 and TRBJ2-4, with D maybe TRBD1 (6 bases). There are 17 residues in the CDR3. Germline V lookup: CDR1 MNHEY, CDR2 SMNVEV (reference sequence). Trimming shortened V by 3 bases and J by 0 bases, and 15 bases separated the two germline ends. The CDR3: CASSLGAEELAKNIQYF. CDR3 coding DNA: TGTGCCAGCAGTTTGGGGGCAGAGGAGCTAGCCAAAAACATTCAGTACTTC.

This clonotype was counted at least ten times. The chain combines TRBV24-1 with TRBJ2-1; perhaps TRBD1 as D (6 bases). The V end was cut by 5 bases, the J end by 2 bases, with 21 bases between. The CDR3 is 18 residues long. Germline V gene lookup returns CDR1 KGHDR and CDR2 SFDVKD. The CDR3 nucleotides are TGTGCCACCAGTGGTCCAGGGGATTTGTTTGGGACCTACAATGAGCAGTTCTTC. Its translation is CATSGPGDLFGTYNEQFF.

This clonotype was picked up many times. CDR3 amino acids: CASSISGTSGTTDTQYF. CDR3 nucleotides: TGTGCCAGCAGCATCAGCGGGACTAGCGGTACCACAGATACGCAGTATTTT. The chain links TRBV11-3 to TRBJ2-3; TRBD2 matches 11 bases. Germline V CDR1 and CDR2: SGHNT, YENEEA. V was clipped by 5 bases and J by 2 bases; unmatched bases: 9. There are 17 residues in the CDR3.

This chain joins TRBV3-1 and TRBJ2-7, with 12 bases fitting TRBD2. From germline, CDR1 is LGHDT and CDR2 YNNKEL (reference sequence). V trimming: 1 base; J trimming: 7 bases; junction bases outside the gene matches: 17. CDR3 size: 19 residues. CDR3 residues: CASSQVFTSGRPAGMEQYF. The CDR3 coding sequence is TGTGCCAGCAGCCAAGTTTTTACTAGCGGGAGGCCCGCCGGAATGGAGCAGTACTTC.

There are many counts of this clonotype. V gene TRBV28 combines with J gene TRBJ1-2; no definite D call. Germline V lookup: CDR1 MDHEN, CDR2 SYDVKM. Trimming shortened V by 10 bases and J by 2 bases, and 14 bases separated the two germline ends. The CDR3 has 13 residues. Written as DNA, the CDR3 is TGTGCCATCCAGCAAGCCCTCAACTATGGCTACACCTTC. It specifies CAIQQALNYGYTF.

This clonotype was observed at least ten times. The chain couples TRBV11-2 to TRBJ2-5; 11 nucleotides agree with TRBD1. V was clipped by 4 bases and J by 2 bases; unmatched bases: 6. Per the germline V gene, CDR1 is SGHAT and CDR2 is FQNNGV. This CDR3 spans 16 amino acids. CDR3 coding DNA: TGTGCCAGCAGCTCACCGGGACAGGGGGTACAAGAGACCCAGTACTTC. Amino acids: CASSSPGQGVQETQYF.

The chain carries TRBV19 and TRBJ2-7, with D perhaps TRBD2 (6 bases). Germline CDR1 is LNHDA and CDR2 is SQIVND (reference sequence). V lost 1 base and J lost 2, with 9 bases in between. The CDR3 runs 14 residues. The CDR3 DNA reads TGTGCCAGTAGTATAGGACTAGACACCTACGAGCAGTACTTC. Translated, it gives CASSIGLDTYEQYF.

This clonotype was detected ten times or more. V gene TRBV6-1 combines with J gene TRBJ1-1; D unclear. Germline V gene data show CDR1 as MNHNS and CDR2 as SASEGT. The CDR3 consists of 14 residues. V was shortened by 5 bases and J by 3 bases, with 13 bases between the two germline ends. CDR3 region: CASSPNWRDTEAFF. The CDR3, as DNA: TGTGCCAGCAGTCCCAACTGGAGGGACACTGAAGCTTTCTTT.